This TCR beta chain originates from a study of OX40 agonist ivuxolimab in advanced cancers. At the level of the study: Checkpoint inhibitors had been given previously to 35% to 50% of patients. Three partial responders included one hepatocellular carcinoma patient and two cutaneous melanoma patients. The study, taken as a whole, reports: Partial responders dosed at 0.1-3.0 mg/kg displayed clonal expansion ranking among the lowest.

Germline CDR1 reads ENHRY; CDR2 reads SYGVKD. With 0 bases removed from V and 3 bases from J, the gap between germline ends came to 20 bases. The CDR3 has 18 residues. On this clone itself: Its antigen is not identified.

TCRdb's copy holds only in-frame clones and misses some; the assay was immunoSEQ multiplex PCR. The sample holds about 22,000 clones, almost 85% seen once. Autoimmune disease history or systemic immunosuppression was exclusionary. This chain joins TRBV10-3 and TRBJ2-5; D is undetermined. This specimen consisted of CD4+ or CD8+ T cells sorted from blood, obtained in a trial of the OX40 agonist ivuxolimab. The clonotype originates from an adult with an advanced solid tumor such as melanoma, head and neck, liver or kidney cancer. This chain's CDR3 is CAISESKYPDRREETQYF. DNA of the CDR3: TGTGCCATCAGTGAGTCTAAGTATCCCGATCGAAGAGAAGAGACCCAGTACTTC.